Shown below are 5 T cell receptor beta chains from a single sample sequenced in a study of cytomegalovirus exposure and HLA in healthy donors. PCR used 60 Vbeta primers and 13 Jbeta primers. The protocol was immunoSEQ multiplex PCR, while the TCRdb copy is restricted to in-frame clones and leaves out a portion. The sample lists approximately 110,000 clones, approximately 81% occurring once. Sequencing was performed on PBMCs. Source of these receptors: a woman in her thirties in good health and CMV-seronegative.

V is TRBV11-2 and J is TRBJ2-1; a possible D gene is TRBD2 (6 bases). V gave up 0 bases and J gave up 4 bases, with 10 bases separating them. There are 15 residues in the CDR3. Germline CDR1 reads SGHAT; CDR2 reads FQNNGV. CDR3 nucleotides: TGTGCCAGCAGCTTAGAGCGGGGCGGGTACAATGAGCAGTTCTTC. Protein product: CASSLERGGYNEQFF.

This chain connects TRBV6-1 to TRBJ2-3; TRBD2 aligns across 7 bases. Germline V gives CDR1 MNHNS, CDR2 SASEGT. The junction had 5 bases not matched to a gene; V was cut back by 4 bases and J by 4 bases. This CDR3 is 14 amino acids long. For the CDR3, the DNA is TGTGCCAGCAGTGGGGGGGGTCTCGCAGATACGCAGTATTTT. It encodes CASSGGGLADTQYF.

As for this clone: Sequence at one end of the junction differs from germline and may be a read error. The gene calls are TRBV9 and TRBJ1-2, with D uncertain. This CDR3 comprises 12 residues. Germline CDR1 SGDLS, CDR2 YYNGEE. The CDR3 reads CARSVVSGMATF. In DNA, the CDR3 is TGTGCCCGCAGCGTAGTATCCGGGATGGCCACCTTC.

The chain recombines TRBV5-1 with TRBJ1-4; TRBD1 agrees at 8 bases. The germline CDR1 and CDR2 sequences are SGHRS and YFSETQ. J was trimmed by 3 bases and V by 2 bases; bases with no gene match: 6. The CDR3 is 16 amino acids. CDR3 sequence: CASSFGQGPANEKLFF. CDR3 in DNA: TGCGCCAGCAGCTTTGGACAGGGCCCAGCTAATGAAAAACTGTTTTTT.

In DNA, the CDR3 is TGTGCCAGTAGTCTTACCCGGACAGGGTCTAGAGGGACCCAGTACTTC. This codes for CASSLTRTGSRGTQYF. The chain has TRBV19 and TRBJ2-5; 8 nucleotides agree with TRBD1. The CDR3 extends over 16 amino acids. Per germline, CDR1 LNHDA and CDR2 SQIVND (reference sequence). Trimming removed 5 bases from V and 7 bases from J; junction bases left unmatched: 15.